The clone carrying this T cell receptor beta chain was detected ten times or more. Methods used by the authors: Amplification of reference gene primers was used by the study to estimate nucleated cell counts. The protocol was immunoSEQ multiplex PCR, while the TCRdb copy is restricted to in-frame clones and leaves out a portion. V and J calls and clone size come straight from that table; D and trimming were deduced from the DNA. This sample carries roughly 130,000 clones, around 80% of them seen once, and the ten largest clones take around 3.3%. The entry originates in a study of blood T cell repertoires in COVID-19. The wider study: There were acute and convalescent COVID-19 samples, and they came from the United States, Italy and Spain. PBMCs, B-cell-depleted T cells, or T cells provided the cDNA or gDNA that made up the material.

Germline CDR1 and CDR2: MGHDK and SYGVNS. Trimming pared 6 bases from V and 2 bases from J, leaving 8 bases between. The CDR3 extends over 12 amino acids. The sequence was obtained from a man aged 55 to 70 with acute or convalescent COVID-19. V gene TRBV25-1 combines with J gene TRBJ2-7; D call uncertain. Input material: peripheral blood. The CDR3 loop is CASRDITYEQYF. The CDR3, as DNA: TGTGCCAGCAGAGACATCACCTACGAGCAGTACTTC.